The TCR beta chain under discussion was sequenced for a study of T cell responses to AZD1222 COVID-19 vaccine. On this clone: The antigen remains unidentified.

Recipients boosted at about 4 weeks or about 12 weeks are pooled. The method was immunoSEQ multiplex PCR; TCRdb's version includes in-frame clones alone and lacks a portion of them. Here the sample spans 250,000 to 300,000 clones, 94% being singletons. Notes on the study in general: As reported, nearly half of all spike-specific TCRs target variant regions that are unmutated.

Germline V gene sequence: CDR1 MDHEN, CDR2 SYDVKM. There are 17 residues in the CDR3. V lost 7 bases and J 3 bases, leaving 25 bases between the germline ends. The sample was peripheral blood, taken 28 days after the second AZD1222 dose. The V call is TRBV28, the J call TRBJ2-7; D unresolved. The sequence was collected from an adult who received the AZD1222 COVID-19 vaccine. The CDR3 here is CASTQWDSRTTHYEQYF. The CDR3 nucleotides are TGTGCCAGCACGCAGTGGGATTCCCGTACTACCCACTACGAGCAGTACTTC.